The 27 T cell receptor beta chains presented below share a single source sample, sequenced in a study of molecular identifiers for immune sequencing clone quantification (dated by TCRdb to the late 2010s). Library generation was performed with PCR. TCRdb records Illumina HiSeq 4000 as the sequencer. TCRdb reprocessed the public reads (quality trimming at Q25 with fastp, clone calling with MiXCR) and kept in-frame beta chains. Merged by CDR3 protein, the rows form single entries marked with the most common genes and DNA. The sample table contains more than 35,000 distinct CDR3 sequences; only one count was recorded for 19% of them. The ten most abundant clones make up approximately 1.1% of the sample. Sequencing was done on a sample of naive CD8+ T cells from blood, with Jurkat cell RNA spiked in. Taken with the paper, the label for cell subset or site translates to: FACS-sorted CD8+CD4-CCR7+CD45RA+ naive T cells. The receptors were gathered from a human donor in good health. Some libraries in this study had Jurkat cell RNA spiked in.

In this sample, this clonotype turned up many times. This chain joins TRBV12-3 or TRBV12-4 and TRBJ2-2; 8 positions agree with TRBD1. This CDR3 is 15 amino acids long. The V segment lost 6 bases and the J segment 1 base; nucleotides outside the gene matches: 4. The chain's CDR3 is CASRADRGNTGELFF. The CDR3 coding sequence is TGTGCCAGCAGAGCCGACAGGGGGAACACCGGGGAGCTGTTTTTT.

This clonotype showed up many times. The rearrangement joins TRBV29-1 to TRBJ2-2, with TRBD1 as a possible D gene (6 bases). Trimming stripped 7 bases from V and 2 bases from J, with 17 bases between. Germline V lookup: CDR1 SQVTM, CDR2 ANQGSEA. This CDR3 region has 15 residues. CDR3 residues: CSARGQQPNTGELFF. The CDR3 coding sequence is TGCAGCGCCCGAGGACAGCAACCTAACACCGGGGAGCTGTTTTTT.

This clonotype was detected ten times or more. This chain joins TRBV3-1 and TRBJ1-1, with TRBD1 identical over 7 bases. Trimming removed 3 bases from V and 1 base from J; junction bases left unmatched: 5. This CDR3 has 15 residues. The V gene's germline CDR1 is LGHDT and CDR2 YNNKEL (reference sequence). The CDR3 here is CASSHAHRGNTEAFF. As DNA, the CDR3 is TGTGCCAGCAGCCATGCTCACAGGGGGAACACTGAAGCTTTCTTT.

This clonotype was counted at least ten times. The genes are TRBV7-9 and TRBJ1-5, with D possibly matching TRBD1 (5 bases). From germline, CDR1 is SEHNR and CDR2 FQNEAQ (reference sequence). The CDR3 extends over 16 amino acids. Trimming stripped 1 base from V and 4 bases from J, with 14 bases between. The CDR3 spells CASSLEFGGGNQPQHF. The DNA of the CDR3 is TGTGCCAGCAGCTTAGAGTTCGGGGGAGGTAATCAGCCCCAGCATTTT. The complete variable domain, with remaining parts taken from reference TRBV7-9 and TRBJ1-5, reads DTGVSQNPRHKITKRGQNVTFRCDPISEHNRLYWYRQTLGQGPEFLTYFQNEAQLEKSRLLSDRFSAERPKGSFSTLEIQRTEQGDSAMYLCASSLEFGGGNQPQHFGDGTRLSIL.

This clonotype was seen a handful of times. This chain uses TRBV4-1 with TRBJ1-1; tentatively, D is TRBD1 (5 bases). Germline V gives CDR1 MGHRA, CDR2 YSYEKL. The CDR3 length is 14 residues. V gave up 7 bases and J gave up 0 bases, with 12 bases separating them. The chain's CDR3 is CASMGVGMNTEAFF. In DNA form, the CDR3 reads TGCGCCAGCATGGGGGTAGGTATGAACACTGAAGCTTTCTTT.

The chain is built from TRBV24-1 and TRBJ2-7; D tentatively fits TRBD1 or TRBD2 (5 bases each). CDR1 KGHDR and CDR2 SFDVKD come from the germline V gene. V lost 5 bases to trimming and J lost 4 bases, with 11 bases between them. The CDR3 is 13 residues long. This CDR3 reads CATSGGRGYEQYF. The CDR3 DNA sequence: TGTGCCACCAGTGGGGGACGTGGGTACGAGCAGTACTTC.

This clonotype has only a few counts. This chain uses TRBV27 with TRBJ2-7; 8 bases align to TRBD1. The junction had 4 bases not matched to a gene; V was cut back by 5 bases and J by 4 bases. Per the germline V gene, CDR1 is MNHEY and CDR2 is SMNVEV (reference sequence). The CDR3 runs to 13 residues. CDR3 DNA sequence: TGTGCCAGCAGTCTCAGGACAGGGTACGAGCAGTACTTC. Protein sequence: CASSLRTGYEQYF.

The chain has TRBV19 and TRBJ2-1; D is unresolved. With 5 bases removed from V and 7 bases from J, the gap between germline ends came to 9 bases. The CDR3 is made up of 12 amino acids. Germline V gene data show CDR1 as LNHDA and CDR2 as SQIVND (reference sequence). CDR3 bases: TGTGCCAGTAGTCAGGTGGGGAATGAGCAGTTCTTC. Residues: CASSQVGNEQFF.

This clonotype was observed many times. The rearrangement joins TRBV4-3 to TRBJ2-7, with 7 bases that match TRBD1. Germline V gene lookup returns CDR1 LGHNA and CDR2 YSLEER. The CDR3 runs 15 residues. V lost 0 bases and J lost 0; bases outside the gene matches: 2. The CDR3: CASSQDRDSSYEQYF. In nucleotides, the CDR3 is TGCGCCAGCAGCCAAGACCGGGACAGCTCCTACGAGCAGTACTTC.

The V and J genes are TRBV19 and TRBJ2-1; perhaps TRBD1 as D (5 bases). Trimming took off 1 base at V and 7 bases at J, with 14 bases between the two ends. CDR3 length: 15 amino acids. Germline CDR1 reads LNHDA; CDR2 reads SQIVND (reference sequence). The CDR3 DNA is TGTGCCAGTAGTATAGGGCTGGGGCTTCGGAATGAGCAGTTCTTC. As protein: CASSIGLGLRNEQFF.

This clonotype was counted many times. Here the CDR3 DNA reads TGCAGCGGTACAGGGTCAGGAAACACCGGGGAGCTGTTTTTT. Amino acids: CSGTGSGNTGELFF. V usage is TRBV29-1 and J usage is TRBJ2-2; D possibly corresponds to TRBD1 (6 bases). Germline CDR1 SQVTM, CDR2 ANQGSEA. The germline V and J ends were trimmed by 7 bases and 2 bases, with 14 bases remaining between them. CDR3 length: 14 amino acids.

This clonotype appeared a few times. The chain links TRBV13 to TRBJ2-1, with D possibly called TRBD1 or TRBD2 (5 bases each). CDR3 size: 15 residues. Germline V gene data show CDR1 as PRHDT and CDR2 as FYEKMQ (reference sequence). The V end lost 0 bases, the J end lost 8 bases, and 14 bases lay between the germline ends. The CDR3 region is CASSLGGRRGDEQFF. The CDR3 DNA follows: TGTGCCAGCAGCTTAGGTGGCCGGAGAGGGGATGAGCAGTTCTTC.

This clonotype has a count of ten or more. The CDR3: CASSQDIGLAAYNEQFF. CDR3 in DNA: TGCGCCAGCAGCCAAGATATTGGGCTAGCGGCCTACAATGAGCAGTTCTTC. J is TRBJ2-1 and V is TRBV4-3, with 7 bases that match TRBD2. There are 17 residues in the CDR3. Germline V gives CDR1 LGHNA, CDR2 YSLEER. V trimming: 0 bases; J trimming: 2 bases; junction bases outside the gene matches: 7.

This clonotype was recorded at least ten times. V is TRBV5-1 and J is TRBJ2-7; possible D gene TRBD2, 6 bases. Trimming took off 1 base at V and 3 bases at J, with 11 bases between the two ends. There are 14 residues in the CDR3. Germline CDR1 SGHRS, CDR2 YFSETQ. CDR3 in amino acids: CASSLYTGGYEQYF. In DNA form, the CDR3 reads TGCGCCAGCAGCTTGTACACCGGGGGCTACGAGCAGTACTTC.

This clonotype has a count of ten or more. The chain uses TRBV7-9 and TRBJ2-2; D perhaps matches TRBD2 (6 bases). The CDR3 runs 13 residues. Germline CDR1 reads SEHNR; CDR2 reads FQNEAQ (reference sequence). Between the trimmed V and J ends, which lost 7 bases and 4 bases, there was a span of 10 bases. CDR3 sequence: CASKGTPTGELFF. In DNA, the CDR3 is TGTGCCAGCAAAGGGACTCCCACCGGGGAGCTGTTTTTT.

This clonotype has ten or more counts. The rearrangement uses TRBV5-4 and TRBJ1-1; a weak D match, TRBD1 (5 bases). Trimming removed 2 bases from V and 6 bases from J, with 20 bases in between. The length of the CDR3 is 16 residues. Looked up from germline, CDR1 is SGHNT and CDR2 is YYREEE (reference sequence). The CDR3 nucleotides are TGTGCCAGCAGCTTTGGGTCTCAGGGACTGGGCGCTGAAGCTTTCTTT. This gives the protein CASSFGSQGLGAEAFF.

This clonotype was recorded many times. This chain uses TRBV4-1 with TRBJ2-1; TRBD1 agrees at 9 bases. This CDR3 comprises 13 residues. Germline V gene data show CDR1 as MGHRA and CDR2 as YSYEKL. V was clipped by 8 bases and J by 6 bases; unmatched bases: 5. CDR3 DNA: TGCGCCAGCCGAGGACAGGGGATCAATGAGCAGTTCTTC. Translating it yields CASRGQGINEQFF.

This clonotype occurred many times. The chain couples TRBV7-9 to TRBJ2-5, with D uncertain. Germline lookup yields CDR1 SEHNR and CDR2 FQNEAQ (reference sequence). The V and J ends lost 5 bases and 9 bases respectively, with 13 bases between them. This CDR3 is built from 12 residues. The CDR3 nucleotides are TGTGCCAGCAGCCCGACGAGTTCAGCCCAGTACTTC. Translating gives CASSPTSSAQYF.

This clonotype showed up many times. The genes are TRBV29-1 and TRBJ2-3; no clear D gene. Germline-derived CDR1 and CDR2 are SQVTM and ANQGSEA. V lost 0 bases, J lost 8 bases, and 0 bases lay in between. The CDR3 runs 9 residues. The CDR3 loop is CSVEDTQYF. CDR3 in DNA: TGCAGCGTTGAAGATACGCAGTATTTT.

This clonotype was seen many times. This rearrangement joins TRBV6-6 to TRBJ2-7; tentatively, D is TRBD2 (6 bases). Germline-derived CDR1 and CDR2 are MNHNY and SVGAGI (reference sequence). V lost 5 bases to trimming and J lost 5 bases, with 16 bases between them. The CDR3 is 14 amino acids. DNA of the CDR3: TGTGCCAGCAGTAGACTAGTCGGTATGGACGAGCAGTACTTC. It specifies CASSRLVGMDEQYF.

The chain combines TRBV12-3 or TRBV12-4 with TRBJ1-2, with 7 nucleotides matching TRBD1. The CDR3 has 13 amino acids. V shed 6 bases and J 4 bases; nucleotides not matched to a gene: 5. Here the CDR3 reads CASRTGKFYGYTF. CDR3 DNA: TGTGCCAGCAGGACAGGGAAATTCTATGGCTACACCTTC.

This clonotype was counted a few times. The CDR3 sequence: CASSQVSYEQYF. The DNA for the CDR3 is TGTGCCAGCAGCCAAGTATCTTACGAGCAGTACTTC. The rearrangement uses TRBV3-1 and TRBJ2-7; D uncertain. This CDR3 comprises 12 residues. Trimming stripped 1 base from V and 4 bases from J, with 5 bases between. CDR1 and CDR2 from the germline V gene are LGHDT and YNNKEL (reference sequence).

This clonotype occurred a few times. Sequence at one end of the junction differs from germline and may be a read error. CDR3 in DNA: TGTGTCAGCAGCCTAGGTTTGGGGCAGCCCCAGCATTTT. Residues: CVSSLGLGQPQHF. J is TRBJ1-5 and V is TRBV9; no reliable D call. The germline CDR1 and CDR2 sequences are SGDLS and YYNGEE. The CDR3 length is 13 residues.

This clonotype showed up many times. The V and J genes are TRBV7-9 and TRBJ2-1; 8 nucleotides match TRBD2. After removal of 4 bases from V and 5 bases from J, the junction contained 7 bases not matched to a gene. CDR3 length equals 15 residues. CDR1 is SEHNR, CDR2 FQNEAQ, per germline (reference sequence). CDR3 nucleotide sequence: TGTGCCAGCAGCTCGAGCGGGAGTTCCCACAATGAGCAGTTCTTC. As protein: CASSSSGSSHNEQFF.

The chain links TRBV7-9 to TRBJ2-1; TRBD2 matches 12 bases. Trimming cost V 6 bases and J 4 bases; bases outside gene matches: 7. CDR3 size: 16 residues. From germline, CDR1 is SEHNR and CDR2 FQNEAQ (reference sequence). CDR3 DNA sequence: TGTGCCAGCAGTACCTTGACTAGCGGGAGTTACAATGAGCAGTTCTTC. This sequence encodes CASSTLTSGSYNEQFF. The full variable domain, rest sourced from reference TRBV7-9 and TRBJ2-1, is DTGVSQNPRHKITKRGQNVTFRCDPISEHNRLYWYRQTLGQGPEFLTYFQNEAQLEKSRLLSDRFSAERPKGSFSTLEIQRTEQGDSAMYLCASSTLTSGSYNEQFFGPGTRLTVL.

This clonotype was recorded many times. This chain joins TRBV6-6 and TRBJ1-1; weak D call: TRBD1 (5 bases). Germline V gene data show CDR1 as MNHNY and CDR2 as SVGAGI (reference sequence). V was cut by 7 bases and J by 3 bases, with 15 bases left in between. The CDR3 spans 14 residues. CDR3 loop: CASNEGAGDTEAFF. The CDR3 coding sequence is TGTGCCAGCAACGAGGGAGCGGGGGACACTGAAGCTTTCTTT.

There are a few counts of this clonotype. The DNA for the CDR3 is TGTGCCAGCAGCTTATATGGCGGGAGCATTTATACCGGGGAGCTGTTTTTT. Protein sequence: CASSLYGGSIYTGELFF. The chain has TRBV7-2 and TRBJ2-2; 7 positions agree with TRBD2. Per the germline V gene, CDR1 is SGHTA and CDR2 is FQGNSA. The CDR3 contains 17 residues. Trimming took 2 bases from V and 5 from J; bases not matched to a gene: 11.